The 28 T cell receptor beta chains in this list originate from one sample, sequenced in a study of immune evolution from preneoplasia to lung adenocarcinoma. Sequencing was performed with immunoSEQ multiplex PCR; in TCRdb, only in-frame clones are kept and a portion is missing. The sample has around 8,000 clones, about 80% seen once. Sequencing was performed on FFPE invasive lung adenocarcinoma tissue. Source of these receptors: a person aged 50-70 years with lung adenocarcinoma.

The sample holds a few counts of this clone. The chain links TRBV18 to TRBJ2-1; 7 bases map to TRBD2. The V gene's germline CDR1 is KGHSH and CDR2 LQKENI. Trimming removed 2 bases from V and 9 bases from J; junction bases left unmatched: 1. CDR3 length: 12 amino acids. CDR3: CASSPGRGEQFF. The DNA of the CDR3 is TGTGCCAGCTCACCAGGGAGGGGTGAGCAGTTCTTC.

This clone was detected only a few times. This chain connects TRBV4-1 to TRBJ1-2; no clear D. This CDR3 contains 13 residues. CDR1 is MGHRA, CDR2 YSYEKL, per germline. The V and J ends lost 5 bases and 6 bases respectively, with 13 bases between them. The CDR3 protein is CASSVRDWDGYTF. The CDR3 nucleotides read TGCGCCAGCAGCGTAAGGGATTGGGATGGCTACACCTTC.

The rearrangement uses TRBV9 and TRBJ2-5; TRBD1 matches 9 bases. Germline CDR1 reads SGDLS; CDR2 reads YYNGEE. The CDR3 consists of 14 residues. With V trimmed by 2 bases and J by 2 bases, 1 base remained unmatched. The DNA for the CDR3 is TGTGCCAGCAGCGTGGGACAGGGACAAGAGACCCAGTACTTC. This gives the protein CASSVGQGQETQYF.

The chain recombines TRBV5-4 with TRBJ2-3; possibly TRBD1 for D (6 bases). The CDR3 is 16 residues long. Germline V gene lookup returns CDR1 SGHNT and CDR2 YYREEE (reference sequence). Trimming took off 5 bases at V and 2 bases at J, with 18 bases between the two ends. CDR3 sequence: CASSSGTTKATDTQYF. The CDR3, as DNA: TGTGCCAGCAGTTCCGGGACAACAAAAGCCACAGATACGCAGTATTTT.

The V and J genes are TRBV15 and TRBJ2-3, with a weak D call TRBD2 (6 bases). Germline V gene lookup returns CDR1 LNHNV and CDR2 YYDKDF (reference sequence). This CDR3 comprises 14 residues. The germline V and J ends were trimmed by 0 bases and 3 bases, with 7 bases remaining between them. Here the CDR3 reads CATSRERDTDTQYF. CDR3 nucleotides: TGTGCCACCAGCAGAGAGCGGGATACAGATACGCAGTATTTT.

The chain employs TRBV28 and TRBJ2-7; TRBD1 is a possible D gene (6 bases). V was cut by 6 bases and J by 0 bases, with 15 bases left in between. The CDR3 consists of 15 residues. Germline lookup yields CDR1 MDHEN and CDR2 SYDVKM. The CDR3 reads CASRKGGFNSYEQYF. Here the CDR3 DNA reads TGTGCCAGCAGGAAAGGGGGTTTTAACTCCTACGAGCAGTACTTC.

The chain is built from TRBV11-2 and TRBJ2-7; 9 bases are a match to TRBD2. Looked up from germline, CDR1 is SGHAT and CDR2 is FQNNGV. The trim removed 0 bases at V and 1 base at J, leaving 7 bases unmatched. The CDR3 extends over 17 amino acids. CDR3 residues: CASSLDSGSMRSYEQYF. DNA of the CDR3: TGTGCCAGCAGCTTAGATAGCGGGAGTATGAGGTCCTACGAGCAGTACTTC.

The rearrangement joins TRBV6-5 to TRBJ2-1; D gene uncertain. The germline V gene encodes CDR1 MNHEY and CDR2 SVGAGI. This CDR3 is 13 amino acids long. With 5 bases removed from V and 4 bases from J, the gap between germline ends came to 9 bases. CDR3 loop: CASSTDPYNEQFF. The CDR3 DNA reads TGTGCCAGCAGTACGGACCCATACAATGAGCAGTTCTTC.

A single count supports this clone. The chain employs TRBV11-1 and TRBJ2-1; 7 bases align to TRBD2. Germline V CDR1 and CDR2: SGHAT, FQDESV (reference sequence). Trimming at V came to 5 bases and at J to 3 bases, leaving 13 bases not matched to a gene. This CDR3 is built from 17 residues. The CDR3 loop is CASSATGRASGYNEQFF. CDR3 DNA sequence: TGTGCCAGCAGCGCCACCGGGCGGGCTAGCGGCTACAATGAGCAGTTCTTC. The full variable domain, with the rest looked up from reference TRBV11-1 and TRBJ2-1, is EAEVAQSPRYKITEKSQAVAFWCDPISGHATLYWYRQILGQGPELLVQFQDESVVDDSQLPKDRFSAERLKGVDSTLKIQPAELGDSAMYLCASSATGRASGYNEQFFGPGTRLTVL.

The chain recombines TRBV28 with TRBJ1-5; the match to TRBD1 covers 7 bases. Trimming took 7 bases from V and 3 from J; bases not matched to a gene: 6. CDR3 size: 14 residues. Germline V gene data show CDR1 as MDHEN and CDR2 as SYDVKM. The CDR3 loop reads CASKTTGYNQPQHF. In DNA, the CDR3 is TGTGCCAGCAAAACGACAGGGTACAATCAGCCCCAGCATTTT.

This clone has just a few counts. For the CDR3, the DNA is TGTGCCAGTAGTCCCCTGGAGCGGGAGGTTGCAGATACGCAGTATTTT. Protein: CASSPLEREVADTQYF. The chain employs TRBV19 and TRBJ2-3; 9 nucleotides line up with TRBD2. J was trimmed by 4 bases and V by 5 bases; bases with no gene match: 10. CDR1 is LNHDA and CDR2 is SQIVND in the germline V gene (reference sequence). The CDR3 contains 16 residues.

The CDR3 DNA is TGTGCCAGTAGTATAGATTATGGGACTAGCGGCTACGAGCAGTACTTC. Translation gives CASSIDYGTSGYEQYF. The gene calls are TRBV19 and TRBJ2-7, with 11 bases that match TRBD2. The CDR3 runs to 16 residues. Losses at the gene ends were 0 bases for V and 3 bases for J; bases not matched to a gene: 4. Germline loops: CDR1 LNHDA, CDR2 SQIVND (reference sequence).

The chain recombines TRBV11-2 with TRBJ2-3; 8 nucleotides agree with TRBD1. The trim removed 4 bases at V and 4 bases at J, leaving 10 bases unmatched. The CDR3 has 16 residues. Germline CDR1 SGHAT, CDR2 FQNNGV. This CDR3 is CASSSRAGGFADTQYF. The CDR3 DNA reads TGTGCCAGCAGCTCGAGGGCAGGGGGCTTCGCAGATACGCAGTATTTT.

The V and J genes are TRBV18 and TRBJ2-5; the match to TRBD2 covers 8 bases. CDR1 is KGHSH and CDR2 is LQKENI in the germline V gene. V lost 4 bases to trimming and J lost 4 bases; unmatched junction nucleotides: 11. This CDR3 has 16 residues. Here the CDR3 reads CASSLTSSGSGETQYF. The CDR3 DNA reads TGTGCCAGCTCACTGACTTCAAGCGGGAGTGGAGAGACCCAGTACTTC.

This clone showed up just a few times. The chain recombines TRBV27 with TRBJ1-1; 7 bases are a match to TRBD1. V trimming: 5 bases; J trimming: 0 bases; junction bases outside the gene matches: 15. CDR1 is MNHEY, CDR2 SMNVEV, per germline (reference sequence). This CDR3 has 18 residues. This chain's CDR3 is CASSDSADPQGMNTEAFF. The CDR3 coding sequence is TGTGCCAGCAGTGATTCCGCCGACCCACAGGGGATGAACACTGAAGCTTTCTTT.

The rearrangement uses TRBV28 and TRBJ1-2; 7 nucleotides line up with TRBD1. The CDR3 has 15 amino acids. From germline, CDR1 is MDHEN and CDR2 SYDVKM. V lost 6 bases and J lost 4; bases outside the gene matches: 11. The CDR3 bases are TGTGCCAGCAGACACTACACAGGGGAGCGCTATGGCTACACCTTC. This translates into CASRHYTGERYGYTF.

In DNA form, the CDR3 reads TGCGCCAGCAGCTTGGATGTCAGGGGTGTGAACGAGCAGTACTTC. The encoded protein is CASSLDVRGVNEQYF. The chain is built from TRBV5-1 and TRBJ2-7; D is perhaps TRBD1 (6 bases). The CDR3 is made up of 15 amino acids. Looked up from germline, CDR1 is SGHRS and CDR2 is YFSETQ. The germline V and J ends were trimmed by 0 bases and 5 bases, with 15 bases remaining between them.

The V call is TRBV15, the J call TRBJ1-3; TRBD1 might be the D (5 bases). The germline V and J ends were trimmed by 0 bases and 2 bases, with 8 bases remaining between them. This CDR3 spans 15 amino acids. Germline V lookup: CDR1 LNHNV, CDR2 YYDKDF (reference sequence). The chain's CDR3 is CATSRDRDPGNTIYF. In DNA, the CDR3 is TGTGCCACCAGCAGAGACAGGGACCCTGGAAACACCATATATTTT.

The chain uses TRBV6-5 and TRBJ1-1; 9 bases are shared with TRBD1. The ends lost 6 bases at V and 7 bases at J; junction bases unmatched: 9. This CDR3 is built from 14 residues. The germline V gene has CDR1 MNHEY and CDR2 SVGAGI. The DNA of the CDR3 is TGTGCCAGCAGGCCCATACAGGGGGCGGATGAAGCTTTCTTT. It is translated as CASRPIQGADEAFF.

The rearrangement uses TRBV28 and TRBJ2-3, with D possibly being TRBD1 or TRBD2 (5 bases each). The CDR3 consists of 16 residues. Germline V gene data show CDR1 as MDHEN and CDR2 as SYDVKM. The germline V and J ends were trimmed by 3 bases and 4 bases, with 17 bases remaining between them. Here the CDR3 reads CASSFPGQRGADTQYF. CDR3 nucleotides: TGTGCCAGCAGTTTCCCCGGGCAGAGGGGTGCAGATACGCAGTATTTT.

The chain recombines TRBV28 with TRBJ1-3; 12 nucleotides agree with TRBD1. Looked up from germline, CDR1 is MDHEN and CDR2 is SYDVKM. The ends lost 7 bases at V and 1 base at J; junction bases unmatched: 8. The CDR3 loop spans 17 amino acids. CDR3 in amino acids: CASTRPGQGASGNTIYF. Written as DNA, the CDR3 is TGTGCCAGCACCCGACCGGGACAGGGGGCATCTGGAAACACCATATATTTT.

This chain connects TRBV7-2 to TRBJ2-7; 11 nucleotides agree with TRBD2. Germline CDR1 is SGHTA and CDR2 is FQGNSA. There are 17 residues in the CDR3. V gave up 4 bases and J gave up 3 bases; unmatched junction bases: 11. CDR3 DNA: TGTGCCAGCAGCTCCCGTCGGGGACTAGCGGCCCTCTACGAGCAGTACTTC. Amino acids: CASSSRRGLAALYEQYF.

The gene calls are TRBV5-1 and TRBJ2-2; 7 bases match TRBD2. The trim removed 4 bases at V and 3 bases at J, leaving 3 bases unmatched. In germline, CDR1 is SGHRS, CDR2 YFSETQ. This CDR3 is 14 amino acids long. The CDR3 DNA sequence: TGCGCCAGCAGCGATAGCGGGCACACCGGGGAGCTGTTTTTT. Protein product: CASSDSGHTGELFF.

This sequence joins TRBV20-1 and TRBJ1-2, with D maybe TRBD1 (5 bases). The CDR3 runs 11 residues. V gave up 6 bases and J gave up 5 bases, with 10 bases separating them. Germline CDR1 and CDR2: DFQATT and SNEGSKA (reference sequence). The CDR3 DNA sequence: TGCAGTGCGGGGGTTCGGTATGGCTACACCTTC. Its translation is CSAGVRYGYTF.

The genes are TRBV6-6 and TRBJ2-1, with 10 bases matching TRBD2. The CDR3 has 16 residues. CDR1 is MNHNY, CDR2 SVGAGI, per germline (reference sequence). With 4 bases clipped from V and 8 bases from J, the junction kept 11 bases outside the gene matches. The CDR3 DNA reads TGTGCCAGCAGTTTGGGCCCTAGCGGGAGTTTCGATGAGCAGTTCTTC. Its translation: CASSLGPSGSFDEQFF.

The CDR3: CASSSTPGGTEAFF. DNA for the CDR3: TGTGCCAGCAGCTCAACACCGGGGGGCACTGAAGCTTTCTTT. This chain uses TRBV7-8 with TRBJ1-1; tentative D call: TRBD1 (5 bases). CDR3 size: 14 residues. Per the germline V gene, CDR1 is SGHVS and CDR2 is FQNEAQ. With 4 bases removed from V and 4 bases from J, the gap between germline ends came to 13 bases.

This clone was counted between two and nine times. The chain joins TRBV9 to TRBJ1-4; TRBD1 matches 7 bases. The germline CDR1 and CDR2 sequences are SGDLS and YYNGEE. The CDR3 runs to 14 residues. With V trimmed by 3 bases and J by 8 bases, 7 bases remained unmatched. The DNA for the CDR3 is TGTGCCAGCAGCGGAGGGGGCGAGGGCGAAAAACTGTTTTTT. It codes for CASSGGGEGEKLFF.

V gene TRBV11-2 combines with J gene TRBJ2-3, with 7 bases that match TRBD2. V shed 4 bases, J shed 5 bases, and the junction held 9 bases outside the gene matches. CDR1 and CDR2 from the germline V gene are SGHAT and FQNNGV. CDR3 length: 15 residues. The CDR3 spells CASSSGREDRDTQYF. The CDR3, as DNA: TGTGCCAGCAGCTCCGGACGGGAGGACCGAGATACGCAGTATTTT.